A selection of T cell receptor beta chains follows, all from one sample in a study of T cells in Graves' hyperthyroidism and ophthalmopathy. TCRdb passed the multiplex PCR reads through MiXCR, listing each CDR3 protein once. The profile covers about 740,000 distinct CDR3 sequences, with approximately 15% appearing a single time and roughly a tenth taken by the ten largest. Input material: blood. The receptors were sampled from a woman under 30 with Graves' hyperthyroidism. CDR3s include the opening cysteine and the closing phenylalanine or tryptophan. A D gene is named only where the DNA matches it firmly. Clone size is not always given. Where it is, it says once, few, many or a class for expanded clones.

d_call	v_call	clone_size	j_call	cdr3_aa	cdr3_nt
NA	TRBV20-1	few	TRBJ2-1	CSAGELALSSYNEQFF	TGCAGTGCTGGAGAGCTAGCTCTTAGCTCCTACAATGAGCAGTTCTTC
NA	TRBV20-1	NA	TRBJ2-7	CSARGLRRGRHEQYF	TGCAGTGCTAGAGGCCTCAGGAGGGGGCGCCACGAGCAGTACTTC
NA	TRBV20-1	many	TRBJ1-1	CSARDHPGPNTEAFF	TGCAGTGCTAGAGATCATCCGGGGCCGAACACTGAAGCTTTCTTT
TRBD2	TRBV6-1	many	TRBJ2-7	CASSFGGRANEQYF	TGTGCCAGCAGTTTTGGCGGGAGGGCTAACGAGCAGTACTTC
TRBD1	TRBV30	few	TRBJ2-7	CACLRWDSSYEQYF	TGTGCCTGTCTACGTTGGGACAGTTCCTACGAGCAGTACTTC
NA	TRBV7-9	many	TRBJ2-2	CASSPITRVNTGELFF	TGTGCCAGCAGCCCGATTACTAGGGTCAACACCGGGGAGCTGTTTTTT
NA	TRBV9	many	TRBJ2-5	CASSVGSPETQYF	TGTGCCAGCAGCGTAGGGTCCCCAGAGACCCAGTACTTC
TRBD2	TRBV10-3	few	TRBJ2-7	CAIRERDSSYEQYF	TGTGCCATCAGAGAGCGGGATTCCTCCTACGAGCAGTACTTC
NA	TRBV14	NA	TRBJ1-4	CASSQGVSFNEKLFF	TGTGCCAGCAGCCAAGGGGTCAGCTTCAATGAAAAACTGTTTTTT
TRBD2	TRBV9	few	TRBJ2-1	CASSVGSGSHQFF	TGTGCCAGCAGCGTGGGTAGCGGGAGTCATCAGTTCTTC
NA	TRBV30	many	TRBJ1-5	CAWSEGHQITISNQPQHF	TGTGCCTGGAGTGAGGGGCATCAAATTACAATTAGCAATCAGCCCCAGCATTTT
NA	TRBV29-1	many	TRBJ1-3	CSVGQGISGNTIYF	TGCAGCGTTGGTCAGGGCATCTCTGGAAACACCATATATTTT
TRBD1	TRBV30	NA	TRBJ2-6	CAWSPRGLPGANVLTF	TGTGCCTGGAGCCCCAGGGGGCTTCCGGGGGCCAACGTCCTGACTTTC
TRBD2	TRBV7-3	many	TRBJ2-2	CASSPTGGNTGELFF	TGTGCCAGCAGCCCAACGGGGGGGAACACCGGGGAGCTGTTTTTT
NA	TRBV18	NA	TRBJ2-1	CASSPPRGGTSSYNEQFF	TGTGCCAGCTCACCCCCAAGGGGGGGCACTAGCTCCTACAATGAGCAGTTCTTC
NA	TRBV7-9	NA	TRBJ1-1	CASSLVEGRNTEAFF	TGTGCCAGCAGCTTAGTAGAGGGCCGGAACACTGAAGCTTTCTTT
TRBD1	TRBV10-3	many	TRBJ1-1	CAISGTALNTEAFF	TGTGCCATCAGCGGGACAGCCCTGAACACTGAAGCTTTCTTT
NA	TRBV7-2	many	TRBJ2-5	CASIPPGLPSTGTQYF	TGTGCCAGCATCCCACCCGGACTCCCGTCTACGGGGACCCAGTACTTC
NA	TRBV10-2	NA	TRBJ1-5	CASSEQGYTPEHF	TGCGCCAGCAGCGAACAGGGTTACACCCCAGAGCATTTT
TRBD1	TRBV20-1	medium-sized	TRBJ1-1	CSARATDRGLWNTEAFF	TGCAGTGCCAGAGCGACCGACAGGGGGCTATGGAACACTGAAGCTTTCTTT
NA	TRBV27	NA	TRBJ1-6	CASSSVGSSYNSPLHF	TGTGCCAGCAGCAGCGTTGGGAGCTCCTATAATTCACCCCTCCACTTT
NA	TRBV28	few	TRBJ1-3	CASSLEGTIYF	TGTGCCAGCAGTTTAGAGGGGACCATATATTTT
TRBD2	TRBV11-3	few	TRBJ2-1	CASSLDRRGSYYNEQFF	TGTGCCAGCAGCTTAGATAGGCGCGGGAGCTACTACAATGAGCAGTTCTTC
NA	TRBV11-2	many	TRBJ1-1	CASSFEGEAFF	TGTGCCAGCAGTTTTGAGGGAGAGGCTTTCTTT
TRBD2	TRBV4-3	few	TRBJ2-1	CASSQPQGGRNEQFF	TGCGCCAGCAGCCAACCCCAGGGAGGGCGCAATGAGCAGTTCTTC
TRBD1	TRBV5-6	many	TRBJ1-1	CASSLASSGGMNTEAFF	TGTGCCAGCAGCTTGGCCTCATCAGGGGGGATGAACACTGAAGCTTTCTTT
TRBD2	TRBV20-1	many	TRBJ2-5	CSARGDGLAGGARWETQYF	TGCAGTGCTAGAGGGGACGGGTTAGCGGGAGGGGCCCGGTGGGAGACCCAGTACTTC
TRBD1	TRBV7-9	once	TRBJ1-6	CASRDRGDSPLHF	TGTGCCAGCAGAGACAGGGGGGATTCACCCCTCCACTTT
NA	TRBV30	NA	TRBJ2-5	CAWSARLGTKKETQYF	TGTGCCTGGAGTGCACGCCTCGGGACGAAGAAAGAGACCCAGTACTTC
TRBD1	TRBV20-1	many	TRBJ1-1	CSAARQGREAFF	TGCAGTGCTGCACGACAGGGGCGGGAAGCTTTCTTT
NA	TRBV6-2/TRBV6-3	once	TRBJ2-7	CASTEIPGSRYEQYF	TGTGCCAGCACCGAAATTCCGGGATCTCGATACGAGCAGTACTTC
TRBD1	TRBV10-3	many	TRBJ2-3	CAISGQGPTDTQYF	TGTGCCATCAGTGGACAGGGACCCACAGATACGCAGTATTTT
NA	TRBV29-1	many	TRBJ2-3	CSVTTVNTDTQYF	TGCAGCGTTACAACGGTAAACACAGATACGCAGTATTTT
NA	TRBV6-1	few	TRBJ2-1	CASTRAGGEQFF	TGTGCCAGCACCAGGGCTGGGGGTGAGCAGTTCTTC
NA	TRBV5-1	NA	TRBJ2-7	CASSLEGAAPYEQYF	TGCGCCAGCAGCTTGGAGGGCGCCGCTCCCTACGAGCAGTACTTC
NA	TRBV6-6	few	TRBJ1-1	CASSYSILSSGNTEAFF	TGTGCCAGCAGTTACTCCATTCTTTCCTCGGGGAACACTGAAGCTTTCTTT
TRBD2	TRBV7-2	NA	TRBJ2-3	CASSLGGTSGRRGTQYF	TGTGCCAGCAGCTTAGGAGGGACTAGCGGGAGGAGGGGGACGCAGTATTTT
NA	TRBV24-1	NA	TRBJ2-1	CATSDFPSRKGEWEQFF	TGTGCCACCAGTGATTTTCCCTCGAGAAAGGGAGAATGGGAGCAGTTCTTC
TRBD2	TRBV7-9	many	TRBJ2-3	CASSLAAGDGDTQYF	TGTGCCAGCAGCTTAGCAGCGGGAGATGGGGATACGCAGTATTTT
NA	TRBV19	few	TRBJ2-2	CASSIGLGARDTGELFF	TGTGCCAGTAGTATCGGACTGGGGGCCAGGGACACCGGGGAGCTGTTTTTT
NA	TRBV13	many	TRBJ2-1	CASSIEGHWGYNEQFF	TGTGCCAGCAGCATAGAGGGTCACTGGGGTTACAATGAGCAGTTCTTC
NA	TRBV7-3	many	TRBJ2-1	CASSLGPGSYNEQFF	TGTGCCAGCAGCTTAGGCCCGGGATCATACAATGAGCAGTTCTTC
NA	TRBV7-9	many	TRBJ1-2	CASNGGDGYTF	TGTGCCAGCAATGGGGGGGACGGCTACACCTTC
TRBD2	TRBV24-1	many	TRBJ2-7	CATSDGVGGSTYEQYF	TGTGCCACCAGTGACGGAGTCGGGGGGTCCACCTACGAGCAGTACTTC
TRBD2	TRBV7-8	NA	TRBJ2-7	CASSPGTSSFAGYEQYF	TGTGCCAGCAGCCCAGGGACTAGTTCTTTCGCTGGCTACGAGCAGTACTTC
NA	TRBV12-3/TRBV12-4	many	TRBJ2-2	CASSPTFYTGELFF	TGTGCCAGCAGCCCGACTTTTTATACCGGGGAGCTGTTTTTT
NA	TRBV3-1	many	TRBJ2-7	CASSQGPSDSYEQYF	TGTGCCAGCAGCCAAGGTCCTAGCGACTCCTACGAGCAGTACTTC
NA	TRBV4-2	few	TRBJ2-2	CASSPTSQAGELFF	TGTGCCAGCAGCCCAACGTCCCAGGCCGGGGAGCTGTTTTTT
NA	TRBV30	many	TRBJ1-1	CAWGQFMNTEAFF	TGTGCCTGGGGACAGTTCATGAACACTGAAGCTTTCTTT
NA	TRBV30	NA	TRBJ2-2	CAWNRRAGELFF	TGTGCCTGGAACAGGAGGGCCGGGGAGCTGTTTTTT
TRBD2	TRBV12-3/TRBV12-4	NA	TRBJ2-7	CASSLGRSGAYEQYF	TGTGCCAGCAGTCTCGGGAGGTCTGGAGCCTACGAGCAGTACTTC